This T cell receptor beta chain stems from a study of early T cells in non-severe SARS-CoV-2 infection. About the study: The sequenced material was bulk RNA from unsorted whole blood, and its chains were unpaired.

Individual cDNA molecules were tagged with unique molecular identifiers. TCRdb recomputed calls from the 5' RACE reads with MiXCR, one row per CDR3 protein. The table records 60,000 to 75,000 distinct CDR3 sequences, roughly 12% of them present only once. The germline V and J ends were trimmed by 5 bases and 0 bases, with 20 bases remaining between them. Germline V gives CDR1 DFQATT, CDR2 SNEGSKA (reference sequence). The CDR3 totals 17 residues. This clonotype was seen repeatedly, ten times or more. This receptor was taken from an adult who was a healthcare worker with PCR-confirmed SARS-CoV-2 infection or an uninfected control (not recorded which). V gene TRBV20-1 combines with J gene TRBJ2-4, with a weak D call TRBD1 (5 bases). Sequencing used whole blood, obtained at baseline. The CDR3 region has the DNA TGCAGTGCTCCCCCGACAGATTCCCTTAGAGCCAAAAACATTCAGTACTTC. Amino acid sequence: CSAPPTDSLRAKNIQYF.